This T cell receptor beta chain appears in the sequencing data of a study of T-cell memory formation after mild COVID-19. Study-wide findings and caveats: Prior to infection, memory already included some responding clones, suggesting cross-reactive memory joined. CD8+ contracting clones occupied EMRA, while CD4+ ones occupied mainly CM and EM.

Regarding this clonotype: Its antigen is not known.

This CDR3 is built from 16 residues. J was trimmed by 8 bases and V by 4 bases; bases with no gene match: 14. CDR1 is SGHTA, CDR2 FQGNSA, per germline. TCRdb re-called the 5' RACE reads through MiXCR, storing one row per CDR3 protein. The repertoire consists of roughly 250,000 distinct CDR3 sequences, with about 15% occurring once and the leading ten covering about 4%. Source material: PBMCs or a T cell subset sorted from them (not recorded which). The chain is built from TRBV7-2 and TRBJ1-2; the match to TRBD1 covers 9 bases. The clonotype was recovered from a man between 18 and 35 years old who had mild COVID-19 (a few samples of this study predate the infection). Cell type and time point are not known. The CDR3 reads CASSYQTGGRLQGYTF. The DNA of the CDR3 is TGTGCCAGCAGCTATCAAACAGGGGGCAGATTACAGGGCTACACCTTC. The whole variable domain, filled in from reference TRBV7-2 and TRBJ1-2, reads GAGVSQSPSNKVTEKGKDVELRCDPISGHTALYWYRQSLGQGLEFLIYFQGNSAPDKSGLPSDRFSAERTGGSVSTLTIQRTQQEDSAVYLCASSYQTGGRLQGYTFGSGTRLTVV.